The T cell receptor (beta chain) under discussion was sequenced for a study of T cells in Graves' hyperthyroidism and ophthalmopathy. Germline CDR1 and CDR2: SGHDN and FVKESK. The CDR3 has 15 amino acids. The J segment lost 4 bases and the V segment lost 0 bases, leaving 5 bases of the junction unmatched. Lactation, pregnancy, other autoimmune disease or uncontrolled infection excluded patients. Thyroid ultrasound, orbital computed tomography, clinical symptoms, and serum thyroxine and TRAb underpinned diagnoses. This clonotype appeared a single time. Researchers took RNA transcripts and amplified the TCR beta CDR3 regions from them. The HTBI set primed first-round TCR CDR3 RT-PCR. MiXCR, applied by TCRdb to the multiplex PCR reads, yields one record per CDR3 protein. The top ten clones hold roughly 20% of a sample with 450,000 to 700,000 distinct CDR3 sequences, roughly 46% of them seen once.

The chain links TRBV14 to TRBJ2-5; 7 bases align to TRBD2. The sequencing input was peripheral blood or thyroid tissue (not recorded which). The source of this sequence is an adult woman with Graves' disease, either hyperthyroidism or ophthalmopathy (not recorded which). CDR3 protein: CASSQDFAGVETQYF. CDR3 nucleotides: TGTGCCAGCAGCCAAGATTTTGCGGGAGTAGAGACCCAGTACTTC.